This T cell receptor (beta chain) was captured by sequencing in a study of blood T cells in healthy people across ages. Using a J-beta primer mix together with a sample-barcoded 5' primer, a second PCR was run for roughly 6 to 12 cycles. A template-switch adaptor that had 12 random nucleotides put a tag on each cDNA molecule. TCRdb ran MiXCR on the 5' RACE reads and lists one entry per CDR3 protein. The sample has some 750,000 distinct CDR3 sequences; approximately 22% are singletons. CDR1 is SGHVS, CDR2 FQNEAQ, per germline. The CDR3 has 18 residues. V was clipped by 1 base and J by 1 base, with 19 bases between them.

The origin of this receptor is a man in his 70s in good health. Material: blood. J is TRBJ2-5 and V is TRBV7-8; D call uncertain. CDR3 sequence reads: CASSLGFRTRSTQETQYF. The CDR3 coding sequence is TGTGCCAGCAGCTTAGGTTTTCGGACCCGATCCACCCAAGAGACCCAGTACTTC.